Only a few counts were recorded for the clone carrying this TCR beta chain. What it binds is unknown. The CDR3 runs to 15 residues. The V gene lost 3 bases and the J gene lost 7 bases, with 19 bases spanning the gap. CDR1 SGHRS and CDR2 YFSETQ come from the germline V gene. These data belong to a study of CD8 T cells in ankylosing spondylitis. Regarding the study as a whole: Significant enrichment of disease-linked clones was reportedly seen in matched ankylosing spondylitis synovial fluid. A TCR beta motif made of fewer than ten highly homologous variants seemed typical of ankylosing spondylitis blood. The disease-linked clones had a CD8+ phenotype and low blood frequencies.

A single record per CDR3 protein comes from TCRdb applying MiXCR to the 5' RACE reads. The data contain about 250,000 distinct CDR3 sequences, 15% to 20% of them singletons. This TCR was sampled from a male donor with ankylosing spondylitis or in good health (not recorded which). The chain links TRBV5-1 to TRBJ2-5; D uncertain. Material for sequencing was blood, either unsorted or a sorted T cell fraction (not recorded which). The CDR3 protein is CASSSQTDVSGTQYF. The CDR3, as DNA: TGCGCCAGCAGCTCCCAGACGGACGTTAGTGGGACCCAGTACTTC.